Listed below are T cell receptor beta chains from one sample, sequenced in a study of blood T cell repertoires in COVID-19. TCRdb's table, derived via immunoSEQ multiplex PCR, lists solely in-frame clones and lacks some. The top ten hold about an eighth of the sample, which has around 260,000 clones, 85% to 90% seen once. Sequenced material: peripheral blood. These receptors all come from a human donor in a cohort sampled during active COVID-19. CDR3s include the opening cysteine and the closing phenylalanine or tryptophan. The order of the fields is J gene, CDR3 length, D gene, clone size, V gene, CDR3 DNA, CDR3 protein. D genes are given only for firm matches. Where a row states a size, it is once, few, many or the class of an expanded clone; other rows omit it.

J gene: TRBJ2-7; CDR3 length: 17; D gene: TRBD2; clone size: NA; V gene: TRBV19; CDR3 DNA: TGTGCCAGTAGCCCGGGGAATCTAGCGGGAGGTCTCTACGAGCAGTACTTC; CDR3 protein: CASSPGNLAGGLYEQYF
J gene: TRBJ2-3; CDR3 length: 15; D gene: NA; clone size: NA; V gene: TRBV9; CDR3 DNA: TGTGCCAGCAGCGTAGAGTCGGAGGGATGGAATACGCAGTATTTT; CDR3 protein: CASSVESEGWNTQYF
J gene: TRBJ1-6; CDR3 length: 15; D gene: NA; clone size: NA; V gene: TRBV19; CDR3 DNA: TGTGCCAGTAGTAAGCTATCAAGACAGAATTCACCCCTCCACTTT; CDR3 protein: CASSKLSRQNSPLHF
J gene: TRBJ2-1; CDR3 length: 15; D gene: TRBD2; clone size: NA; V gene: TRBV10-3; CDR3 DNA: TGTGCCATCGCTCCAAGGGCGGGAGGGGGCGATGAGCAGTTCTTC; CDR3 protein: CAIAPRAGGGDEQFF
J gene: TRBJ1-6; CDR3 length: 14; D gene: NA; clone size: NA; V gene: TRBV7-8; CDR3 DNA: TGTGCCAGCAGCTTAATACAGTCGGATTCACCCCTCCACTTT; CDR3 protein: CASSLIQSDSPLHF
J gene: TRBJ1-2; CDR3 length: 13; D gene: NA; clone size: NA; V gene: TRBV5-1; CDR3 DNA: TGCGCCAGCAGCTCCGGACTGGATTATGGCTACACCTTC; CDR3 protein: CASSSGLDYGYTF
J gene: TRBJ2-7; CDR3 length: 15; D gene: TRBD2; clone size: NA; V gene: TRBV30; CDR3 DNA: TGTGCCTGGAGTGGGGGAGGGAAGCCTTTCTACGAGCAGTACTTC; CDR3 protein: CAWSGGGKPFYEQYF
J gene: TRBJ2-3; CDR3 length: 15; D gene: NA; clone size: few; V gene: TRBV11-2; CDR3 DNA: TGTGCCAGCAGCCCCCCCCTCGGTCCCACAGATACGCAGTATTTT; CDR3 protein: CASSPPLGPTDTQYF
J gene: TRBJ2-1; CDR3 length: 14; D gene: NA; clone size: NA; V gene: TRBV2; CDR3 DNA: TGTGCCAGCGGGACTGACCTTACGACTAATGAGCAGTTCTTC; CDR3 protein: CASGTDLTTNEQFF
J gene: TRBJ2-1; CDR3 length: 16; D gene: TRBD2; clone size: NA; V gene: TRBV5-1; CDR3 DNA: TGCGCCAGCAGCTTGGTTGGGGCTAGCGGGAGAGATGAGCAGTTCTTC; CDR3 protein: CASSLVGASGRDEQFF